The next 19 T cell receptor beta chains were all read from a single sample in a study of blood T cell repertoires in COVID-19. The assay was immunoSEQ multiplex PCR, and TCRdb's table has in-frame clones only and misses some. The table has roughly 290,000 clones, roughly 85% seen once. The sample comprised PBMCs or T cells enriched from blood (not recorded which). The source is a man between 25 and 39 years old who had recovered from COVID-19.

This chain uses TRBV5-1 with TRBJ1-2, with 7 bases aligning to TRBD1. Trimming at V came to 0 bases and at J to 8 bases, leaving 13 bases not matched to a gene. Germline V gene sequence: CDR1 SGHRS, CDR2 YFSETQ. This CDR3 is 16 amino acids long. The CDR3 loop is CASSLGQTGVSGGYTF. DNA for the CDR3: TGCGCCAGCAGCTTGGGCCAAACAGGGGTTTCTGGAGGCTACACCTTC.

V usage is TRBV11-3 and J usage is TRBJ1-1; 8 bases are a match to TRBD1. The CDR3 contains 13 residues. CDR1 and CDR2 from the germline V gene are SGHNT and YENEEA. The V segment lost 5 bases and the J segment 5 bases; nucleotides outside the gene matches: 4. The CDR3, as DNA: TGTGCCAGCAGCGTACAGGGGGGGACTGAAGCTTTCTTT. This sequence encodes CASSVQGGTEAFF.

This clone has just one count. The rearrangement joins TRBV19 to TRBJ1-4, with D maybe TRBD1 (5 bases). V lost 3 bases, J lost 7 bases, and 12 bases lay in between. The CDR3 runs to 14 residues. CDR1 is LNHDA and CDR2 is SQIVND in the germline V gene (reference sequence). CDR3 nucleotides: TGTGCCAGTAGTATCTGGGGGGTCGGTGAAAAACTGTTTTTT. This gives the protein CASSIWGVGEKLFF.

This clone showed up just a few times. The genes are TRBV7-9 and TRBJ1-4; 7 bases fit TRBD1. J was trimmed by 4 bases and V by 5 bases; bases with no gene match: 7. This CDR3 region has 15 residues. The germline V gene has CDR1 SEHNR and CDR2 FQNEAQ (reference sequence). CDR3 amino acids: CASSPNRGGNEKLFF. The CDR3, as DNA: TGTGCCAGCAGCCCGAACAGGGGCGGTAATGAAAAACTGTTTTTT. Together with reference TRBV7-9 and TRBJ1-4, the CDR3 gives the full variable domain: DTGVSQNPRHKITKRGQNVTFRCDPISEHNRLYWYRQTLGQGPEFLTYFQNEAQLEKSRLLSDRFSAERPKGSFSTLEIQRTEQGDSAMYLCASSPNRGGNEKLFFGSGTQLSVL.

The rearrangement uses TRBV24-1 and TRBJ2-5; 7 bases match TRBD1. The CDR3 is 17 amino acids. V dropped 3 bases and J dropped 5; count of bases not matched to a gene: 14. From germline, CDR1 is KGHDR and CDR2 SFDVKD. The CDR3 nucleotides are TGTGCCACCAGTGATGGGACAGTCGACCACTCTCGGGAGACCCAGTACTTC. It encodes CATSDGTVDHSRETQYF.

This chain connects TRBV11-3 to TRBJ1-1; unclear D gene. The CDR3 length is 15 residues. The germline V gene has CDR1 SGHNT and CDR2 YENEEA. V lost 5 bases, J lost 0 bases, and 13 bases lay in between. CDR3 sequence: CASSRSYRLNTEAFF. CDR3 nucleotides: TGTGCCAGCAGCCGATCCTACCGTTTGAACACTGAAGCTTTCTTT.

V and J are TRBV5-4 and TRBJ1-3; 7 bases agree with TRBD1. CDR1 and CDR2 from the germline V gene are SGHNT and YYREEE (reference sequence). The V segment lost 2 bases and the J segment 4 bases; nucleotides outside the gene matches: 6. CDR3 length equals 15 residues. CDR3 amino acids: CASSFPKQGGNTIYF. Written as DNA, the CDR3 is TGTGCCAGCAGCTTTCCCAAACAGGGGGGAAACACCATATATTTT. Filled out from reference TRBV5-4 and TRBJ1-3, the complete variable domain reads ETGVTQSPTHLIKTRGQQVTLRCSSQSGHNTVSWYQQALGQGPQFIFQYYREEENGRGNFPPRFSGLQFPNYSSELNVNALELDDSALYLCASSFPKQGGNTIYFGEGSWLTVV.

The chain joins TRBV4-2 to TRBJ2-1; 12 nucleotides agree with TRBD2. This CDR3 is 17 amino acids long. Germline V gene sequence: CDR1 LGHNA, CDR2 YNFKEQ. After removal of 1 base from V and 5 bases from J, the junction contained 6 bases not matched to a gene. CDR3 residues: CASSQVASGGVNNEQFF. The CDR3 DNA follows: TGTGCCAGCAGCCAAGTTGCTAGCGGGGGGGTTAACAATGAGCAGTTCTTC.

V gene TRBV6-5 combines with J gene TRBJ2-7; 8 nucleotides align to TRBD2. With V trimmed by 6 bases and J by 0 bases, 4 bases remained unmatched. Per germline, CDR1 MNHEY and CDR2 SVGAGI. The CDR3 is made up of 14 amino acids. DNA of the CDR3: TGTGCCAGCAGGCTAAGCGGGAGCTCCTACGAGCAGTACTTC. Translation gives CASRLSGSSYEQYF.

The V gene is TRBV7-2, the J gene TRBJ2-7, with 9 positions matching TRBD2. The CDR3 is 17 residues long. Per the germline V gene, CDR1 is SGHTA and CDR2 is FQGNSA. V lost 5 bases, J lost 0 bases, and 11 bases stayed unmatched. The CDR3 is CASSPQTSGYLSYEQYF. In nucleotides, the CDR3 is TGTGCCAGCAGCCCACAGACTAGCGGATACCTCTCCTACGAGCAGTACTTC.

This clone appeared once. The chain couples TRBV6-5 to TRBJ1-5, with D unresolved. The V end was cut by 6 bases, the J end by 1 base, with 7 bases between. In germline, CDR1 is MNHEY, CDR2 SVGAGI. This CDR3 spans 13 amino acids. The chain's CDR3 is CASRPTSNQPQHF. The CDR3 DNA is TGTGCCAGCAGGCCAACAAGCAATCAGCCCCAGCATTTT.

This clone was seen just once. The chain is built from TRBV2 and TRBJ1-6, with a tentative D call TRBD1 (6 bases). Germline CDR1 reads SNHLY; CDR2 reads FYNNEI. With 6 bases removed from V and 12 bases from J, the gap between germline ends came to 21 bases. The CDR3 contains 15 residues. CDR3: CASRSYGTTDQPLHF. CDR3 sequence (DNA): TGTGCCAGCAGGTCGTATGGGACAACCGATCAACCCCTCCACTTT.

Here the CDR3 DNA reads TGTGCCAGCAGCACATCGCGACAGGGGTCAGGAAACACCATATATTTT. It specifies CASSTSRQGSGNTIYF. J is TRBJ1-3 and V is TRBV7-2; 8 bases are shared with TRBD1. The CDR3 extends over 16 amino acids. Germline V gene data show CDR1 as SGHTA and CDR2 as FQGNSA. The ends lost 5 bases at V and 4 bases at J; junction bases unmatched: 10.

Remarks on this clone: One end of the junction fails to match germline, which may point to a read error. This rearrangement joins TRBV3-1 (or the pseudogene TRBV3-2) to TRBJ1-1; unclear D gene. Germline CDR1 is LGHDT and CDR2 is YNNKEL (reference sequence). The CDR3 consists of 14 residues. This chain's CDR3 is CASTQSEVYTEAFF. The CDR3, as DNA: TGTGCCAGCACCCAATCCGAGGTGTACACTGAAGCTTTCTTT.

This clone showed up just once. The V call is TRBV24-1, the J call TRBJ2-1; unclear D gene. The germline V gene encodes CDR1 KGHDR and CDR2 SFDVKD. V was shortened by 3 bases and J by 0 bases, with 14 bases between the two germline ends. The CDR3 has 17 residues. The DNA for the CDR3 is TGTGCCACCAGTGATCCAGTACAGCAAAGCTCCTACAATGAGCAGTTCTTC. Translating it yields CATSDPVQQSSYNEQFF.

This chain uses TRBV11-3 with TRBJ1-1; 9 nucleotides align to TRBD1. V was clipped by 2 bases and J by 5 bases; unmatched bases: 6. The length of the CDR3 is 15 residues. Germline V CDR1 and CDR2: SGHNT, YENEEA. The CDR3 DNA is TGTGCCAGCAGCTTATCGGGACAGGGAAAAACTGAAGCTTTCTTT. It translates to CASSLSGQGKTEAFF.

This clone showed up just a few times. The chain combines TRBV27 with TRBJ2-6, with D maybe TRBD1 (6 bases). The CDR3 covers 15 residues. The germline gives CDR1 MNHEY, CDR2 SMNVEV (reference sequence). The V and J ends lost 5 bases and 0 bases respectively, with 8 bases between them. CDR3 loop: CASSRTASGANVLTF. For the CDR3, the DNA is TGTGCCAGCAGTAGGACAGCCTCTGGGGCCAACGTCCTGACTTTC.

This clone was seen only a few times. The V call is TRBV7-2, the J call TRBJ1-1; weak D call: TRBD1 (5 bases). V lost 5 bases and J lost 3, with 13 bases in between. This CDR3 contains 14 residues. CDR1 and CDR2 from the germline V gene are SGHTA and FQGNSA. CDR3 nucleotide sequence: TGTGCCAGCAGCCCCGACTGGGGGGACACTGAAGCTTTCTTT. Amino acid sequence: CASSPDWGDTEAFF.

As to this clone: Different DNA sequences within this sample yield the same CDR3. The chain carries TRBV2 and TRBJ2-6, with D unresolved. Germline values: CDR1 SNHLY, CDR2 FYNNEI. V was shortened by 8 bases and J by 0 bases, with 8 bases between the two germline ends. This CDR3 contains 14 residues. In nucleotides, the CDR3 is TGTGCCAGCTCCCCGAGCTCTGGGGCCAACGTCCTGACTTTC. Translated: CASSPSSGANVLTF.